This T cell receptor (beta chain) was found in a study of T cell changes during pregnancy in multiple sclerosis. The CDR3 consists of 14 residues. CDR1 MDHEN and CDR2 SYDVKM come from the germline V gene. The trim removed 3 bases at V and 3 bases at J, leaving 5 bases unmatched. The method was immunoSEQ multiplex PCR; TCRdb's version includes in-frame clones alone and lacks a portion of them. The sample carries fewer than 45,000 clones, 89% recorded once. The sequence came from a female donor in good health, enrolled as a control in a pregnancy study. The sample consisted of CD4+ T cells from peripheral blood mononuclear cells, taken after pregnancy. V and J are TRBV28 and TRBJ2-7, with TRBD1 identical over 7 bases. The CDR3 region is CASSFSGTDYEQYF. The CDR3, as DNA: TGTGCCAGCAGTTTTTCCGGGACAGACTACGAGCAGTACTTC.